Here is one TCR beta chain with its context. Method: immunoSEQ multiplex PCR; TCRdb's copy keeps in-frame clones and lacks some. The table has some 270,000 clones, about 87% seen once. This sample is drawn from a study of blood T cell repertoires in COVID-19. V lost 5 bases, J lost 0 bases, and 19 bases lay in between. The CDR3 sequence is 17 residues long. Germline V CDR1 and CDR2: SGHNT, YENEEA. What was sequenced was PBMCs or T cells enriched from blood (not recorded which). The sequence derives from a woman aged 40 to 50 who had been exposed to COVID-19. This chain connects TRBV11-3 to TRBJ1-1, with D possibly being TRBD1 (6 bases). Here the CDR3 DNA reads TGTGCCAGCAGCCCATATCGGCCATGGGGGCTGAACACTGAAGCTTTCTTT. Translation gives CASSPYRPWGLNTEAFF.